Listed here are 12 T cell receptor beta chains from one sample, sequenced in a study of blood T cell repertoires in COVID-19. TCRdb's copy holds only in-frame clones and misses some; the assay was immunoSEQ multiplex PCR. This sample has roughly 72,000 clones, with approximately 80% found just once. Input material: peripheral blood. These receptors all stem from a man aged 70-80 years who had recovered from COVID-19.

In nucleotides, the CDR3 is TGTGCCAGTAGTGGGGACAGGGCCCAGCCCCAGCATTTT. Its protein product is CASSGDRAQPQHF. This sequence joins TRBV19 and TRBJ1-5; 9 bases line up with TRBD1. With 5 bases clipped from V and 7 bases from J, the junction kept 3 bases outside the gene matches. Germline lookup yields CDR1 LNHDA and CDR2 SQIVND (reference sequence). CDR3 length: 13 amino acids.

The J gene is TRBJ2-1, the V gene TRBV6-6; 9 nucleotides line up with TRBD1. The CDR3 totals 15 residues. Germline V lookup: CDR1 MNHNY, CDR2 SVGAGI (reference sequence). The ends lost 7 bases at V and 5 bases at J; junction bases unmatched: 9. Written as DNA, the CDR3 is TGTGCCAGCAACGCGATGGACAGGGGTGACAATGAGCAGTTCTTC. This codes for CASNAMDRGDNEQFF.

The chain joins TRBV19 to TRBJ1-6; 8 bases are shared with TRBD1. The J segment lost 7 bases and the V segment lost 4 bases, leaving 12 bases of the junction unmatched. The germline V gene has CDR1 LNHDA and CDR2 SQIVND (reference sequence). The CDR3 contains 17 residues. In nucleotides, the CDR3 is TGTGCCAGTAGTACGGGACAGGAGGGGGTATGGAATTCACCCCTCCACTTT. Its translation is CASSTGQEGVWNSPLHF.

The V and J genes are TRBV9 and TRBJ2-5; 9 nucleotides align to TRBD2. J was trimmed by 3 bases and V by 0 bases; bases with no gene match: 6. CDR1 SGDLS and CDR2 YYNGEE come from the germline V gene. The CDR3 spans 16 residues. The CDR3: CASSVEPAGGKETQYF. Written as DNA, the CDR3 is TGTGCCAGCAGCGTAGAACCAGCGGGGGGAAAAGAGACCCAGTACTTC.

The chain couples TRBV5-6 to TRBJ1-1; D gene ambiguous. Germline values: CDR1 SGHDT, CDR2 YYEEEE. V was cut by 6 bases and J by 2 bases, with 14 bases left in between. This CDR3 comprises 14 residues. CDR3 coding DNA: TGTGCCAGCACTATTCTAGAATTAAACACTGAAGCTTTCTTT. This translates into CASTILELNTEAFF. The full variable domain, completed using reference TRBV5-6 and TRBJ1-1, is DAGVTQSPTHLIKTRGQQVTLRCSPKSGHDTVSWYQQALGQGPQFIFQYYEEEERQRGNFPDRFSGHQFPNYSSELNVNALLLGDSALYLCASTILELNTEAFFGQGTRLTVV.

The chain joins TRBV7-2 to TRBJ2-7; 11 positions agree with TRBD2. The CDR3 sequence is 13 residues long. V was clipped by 2 bases and J by 7 bases; unmatched bases: 1. Germline V lookup: CDR1 SGHTA, CDR2 FQGNSA. The CDR3, as DNA: TGTGCCAGCAGCTTAAGGACTAGCGGGGAGCAGTACTTC. It specifies CASSLRTSGEQYF.

The chain carries TRBV7-2 and TRBJ2-3; TRBD1 is a possible D gene (5 bases). Trimming left V 5 bases short and J 4 bases short, with 16 bases between. The CDR3 consists of 15 residues. Germline assignment: CDR1 SGHTA and CDR2 FQGNSA. This CDR3 reads CASSPKGSSPDTQYF. CDR3 DNA sequence: TGTGCCAGCAGCCCAAAGGGGTCATCCCCAGATACGCAGTATTTT.

The rearrangement uses TRBV18 and TRBJ1-6, with TRBD1 as a possible D gene (5 bases). The ends were cut back, 6 bases at V and 10 bases at J, with 13 bases in the middle. CDR1 KGHSH and CDR2 LQKENI come from the germline V gene. CDR3 length: 13 amino acids. Written as DNA, the CDR3 is TGTGCCAGCTCCGGGGGGGATCAGTCACCCCTCCACTTT. Protein: CASSGGDQSPLHF.

V usage is TRBV7-2 and J usage is TRBJ2-7; 14 nucleotides agree with TRBD2. The CDR3 is made up of 14 amino acids. Germline CDR1 is SGHTA and CDR2 is FQGNSA. V was clipped by 5 bases and J by 8 bases; unmatched bases: 5. The CDR3: CASSMGLAGEKQYF. Written as DNA, the CDR3 is TGTGCCAGCAGCATGGGACTAGCGGGAGAGAAGCAGTACTTC.

V and J are TRBV10-3 and TRBJ1-2, with 8 nucleotides matching TRBD1. The CDR3 consists of 14 residues. Trimming took 2 bases from V and 7 from J; bases not matched to a gene: 6. CDR1 ENHRY and CDR2 SYGVKD come from the germline V gene. CDR3 bases: TGTGCCATCAGTGAGATGGACAGGGATGGTGGCTACACCTTC. It codes for CAISEMDRDGGYTF.

This rearrangement joins TRBV30 to TRBJ1-1; 11 bases fit TRBD1. The CDR3 is 15 amino acids. Trimming took 0 bases from V and 5 from J; bases not matched to a gene: 5. Germline CDR1 and CDR2: GTSNPN and SVGIG (reference sequence). CDR3 sequence (DNA): TGTGCCTGGAGTGTTGGAGGGACAGGGGGTACTGAAGCTTTCTTT. This codes for CAWSVGGTGGTEAFF.

The rearrangement joins TRBV19 to TRBJ1-5; the D gene is possibly TRBD1 (6 bases). Trimming cost V 5 bases and J 3 bases, with 11 bases left between them. Per germline, CDR1 LNHDA and CDR2 SQIVND (reference sequence). The CDR3 loop spans 14 amino acids. The DNA of the CDR3 is TGTGCCAGTAGTTTAAGGGACAACAATCAGCCCCAGCATTTT. Its protein is CASSLRDNNQPQHF.